Presented here are 11 T cell receptor beta chains from one specimen sequenced in a study of chemoradiotherapy in HPV16-positive cancers. Clones were read by immunoSEQ multiplex PCR, and TCRdb kept only the in-frame ones, dropping some. In the table there are 11,000 or so clones, roughly 77% of which are singletons. This specimen was acquired from a patient who underwent chemoradiotherapy. The source is a human donor with HPV-associated anogenital cancer.

The rearrangement uses TRBV7-6 and TRBJ1-6; possible D gene TRBD1, 6 bases. The CDR3 length is 14 residues. Germline CDR1 is SGHVS and CDR2 is FNYEAQ. V lost 5 bases and J lost 5, with 10 bases in between. CDR3 protein: CASSQQGNNSPLHF. The CDR3 nucleotides read TGTGCCAGCAGCCAACAGGGTAATAATTCACCCCTCCACTTT.

This chain connects TRBV7-9 to TRBJ2-1; D is possibly TRBD1 (6 bases). The germline gives CDR1 SEHNR, CDR2 FQNEAQ (reference sequence). The ends were cut back, 6 bases at V and 1 base at J, with 13 bases in the middle. CDR3 length: 15 residues. The CDR3 DNA reads as TGTGCCAGCAGTCGTCAGGGGTTTTCCTACAATGAGCAGTTCTTC. It encodes CASSRQGFSYNEQFF.

The J gene is TRBJ2-5, the V gene TRBV25-1; 11 positions match TRBD2. This CDR3 spans 15 amino acids. Germline CDR1 reads MGHDK; CDR2 reads SYGVNS. V lost 4 bases and J lost 4; bases outside the gene matches: 5. The CDR3 loop is CASSGLAGGSETQYF. CDR3 bases: TGTGCCAGCAGTGGGCTAGCGGGGGGATCAGAGACCCAGTACTTC. The full variable domain, completed using reference TRBV25-1 and TRBJ2-5, is EADIYQTPRYLVIGTGKKITLECSQTMGHDKMYWYQQDPGMELHLIHYSYGVNSTEKGDLSSESTVSRIRTEHFPLTLESARPSHTSQYLCASSGLAGGSETQYFGPGTRLLVL.

The chain combines TRBV7-8 with TRBJ2-5; D call uncertain. This CDR3 has 13 residues. Trimming stripped 3 bases from V and 1 base from J, with 6 bases between. Germline V CDR1 and CDR2: SGHVS, FQNEAQ. The CDR3 DNA is TGTGCCAGCAGCTTTCGCTTCCAAGAGACCCAGTACTTC. This gives the protein CASSFRFQETQYF.

J is TRBJ2-3 and V is TRBV7-3; D is ambiguous. The germline gives CDR1 SGHTA, CDR2 FQGTGA. This CDR3 is built from 13 residues. V was trimmed by 6 bases and J by 8 bases, leaving 15 bases between them. CDR3 sequence (DNA): TGTGCCAGCAGTTCGGGTTCAATTGGTACGCAGTATTTT. Its protein is CASSSGSIGTQYF.

The J gene is TRBJ2-5, the V gene TRBV7-9, with D tentatively TRBD1 (7 bases). The CDR3 runs 13 residues. Germline V gives CDR1 SEHNR, CDR2 FQNEAQ (reference sequence). Trimming took 5 bases from V and 4 from J, leaving 11 bases between them. CDR3 amino acids: CASSQGGLETQYF. CDR3 sequence (DNA): TGTGCCAGCAGCCAGGGGGGTCTAGAGACCCAGTACTTC.

This chain joins TRBV5-8 and TRBJ2-7; weak D call: TRBD1 (6 bases). Germline V CDR1 and CDR2: SGHTS, YDEGEE. The CDR3 covers 16 residues. The V and J ends lost 1 base and 3 bases respectively, with 17 bases between them. Here the CDR3 reads CASSLPPGEGGYEQYF. CDR3 sequence (DNA): TGTGCCAGCAGCTTGCCCCCAGGGGAAGGGGGCTACGAGCAGTACTTC.

The gene calls are TRBV25-1 and TRBJ2-3; no clear D gene. V lost 6 bases to trimming and J lost 2 bases, with 3 bases between them. Germline CDR1 MGHDK, CDR2 SYGVNS. The CDR3 spans 11 residues. CDR3: CASSLTDTQYF. The CDR3 DNA is TGTGCCAGCAGCCTCACAGATACGCAGTATTTT.

The gene calls are TRBV11-3 and TRBJ2-2; possibly TRBD2 for D (7 bases). The CDR3 has 15 residues. From germline, CDR1 is SGHNT and CDR2 YENEEA. Trimming left V 3 bases short and J 3 bases short, with 11 bases between. CDR3 protein: CASSLGGPDTGELFF. In nucleotides, the CDR3 is TGTGCCAGCAGCTTGGGGGGGCCAGACACCGGGGAGCTGTTTTTT.

V is TRBV30 and J is TRBJ1-1; D is undetermined. This CDR3 contains 13 residues. Germline-derived CDR1 and CDR2 are GTSNPN and SVGIG (reference sequence). The V gene lost 1 base and the J gene lost 12 bases, with 18 bases spanning the gap. The CDR3 loop is CAWSDGAGLVTFF. CDR3 DNA: TGTGCCTGGAGTGATGGAGCAGGACTTGTGACTTTCTTT.

This clone was counted once. The CDR3, as DNA: TGCGCCAGCAGCCAAGGGGGCTACACTGAAGCTTTCTTT. This encodes CASSQGGYTEAFF. This chain joins TRBV4-1 and TRBJ1-1; TRBD1 is a possible D gene (5 bases). V was shortened by 1 base and J by 3 bases, with 6 bases between the two germline ends. The CDR3 has 13 residues. Germline CDR1 and CDR2: MGHRA and YSYEKL.